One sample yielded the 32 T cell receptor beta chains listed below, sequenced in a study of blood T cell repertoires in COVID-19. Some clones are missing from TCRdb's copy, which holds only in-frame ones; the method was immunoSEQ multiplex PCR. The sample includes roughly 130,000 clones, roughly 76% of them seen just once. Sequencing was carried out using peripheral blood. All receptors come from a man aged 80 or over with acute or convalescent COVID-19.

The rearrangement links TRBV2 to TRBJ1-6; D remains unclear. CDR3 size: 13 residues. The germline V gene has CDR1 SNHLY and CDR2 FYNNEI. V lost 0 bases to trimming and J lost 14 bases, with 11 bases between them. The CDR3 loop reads CASSEAPRQTLHF. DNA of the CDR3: TGTGCCAGCAGTGAAGCACCCCGTCAGACCCTCCACTTT.

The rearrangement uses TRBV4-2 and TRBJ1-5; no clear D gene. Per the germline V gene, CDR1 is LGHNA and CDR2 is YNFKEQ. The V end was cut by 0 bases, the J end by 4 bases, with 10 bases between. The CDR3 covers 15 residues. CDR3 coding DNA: TGTGCCAGCAGCCAAGATCGGCAGGTGAATCAGCCCCAGCATTTT. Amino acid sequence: CASSQDRQVNQPQHF.

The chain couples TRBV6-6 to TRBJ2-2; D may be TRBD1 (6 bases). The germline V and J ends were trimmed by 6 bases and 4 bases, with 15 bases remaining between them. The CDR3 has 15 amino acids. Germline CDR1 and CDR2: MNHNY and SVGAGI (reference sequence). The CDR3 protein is CASRLQGAGTGELFF. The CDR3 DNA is TGTGCCAGCAGGTTACAGGGTGCGGGCACCGGGGAGCTGTTTTTT.

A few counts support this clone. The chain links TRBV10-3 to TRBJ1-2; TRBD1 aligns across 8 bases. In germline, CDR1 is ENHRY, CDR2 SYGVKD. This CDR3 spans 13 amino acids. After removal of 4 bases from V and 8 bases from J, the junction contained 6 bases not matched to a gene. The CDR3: CAISVDRARGYTF. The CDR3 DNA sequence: TGTGCCATCAGTGTGGACAGGGCGAGGGGCTACACCTTC.

The CDR3, as DNA: TGTGCCAGCCAACAGTCCTCCTACAATGAGCAGTTCTTC. It yields the protein CASQQSSYNEQFF. The J gene is TRBJ2-1, the V gene TRBV2; no firm D call. From germline, CDR1 is SNHLY and CDR2 FYNNEI. Trimming shortened V by 8 bases and J by 0 bases, and 8 bases separated the two germline ends. This CDR3 is 13 amino acids long.

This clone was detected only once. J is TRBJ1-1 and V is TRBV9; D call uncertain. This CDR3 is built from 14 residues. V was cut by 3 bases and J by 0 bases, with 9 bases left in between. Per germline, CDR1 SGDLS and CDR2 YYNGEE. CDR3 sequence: CASSGGVLNTEAFF. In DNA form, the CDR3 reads TGTGCCAGCAGCGGCGGGGTCCTGAACACTGAAGCTTTCTTT.

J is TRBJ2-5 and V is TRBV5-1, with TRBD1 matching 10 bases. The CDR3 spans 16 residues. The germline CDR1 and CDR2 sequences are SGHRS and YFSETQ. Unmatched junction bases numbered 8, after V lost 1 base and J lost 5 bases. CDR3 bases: TGCGCCAGCAGCTTGACGTGGACAGGGGGTAGGGAGACCCAGTACTTC. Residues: CASSLTWTGGRETQYF.

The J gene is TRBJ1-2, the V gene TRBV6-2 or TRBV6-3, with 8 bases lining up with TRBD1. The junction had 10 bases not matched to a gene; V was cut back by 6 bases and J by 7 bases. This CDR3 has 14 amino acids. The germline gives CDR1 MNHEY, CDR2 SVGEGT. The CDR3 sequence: CASSSTGGAFGYTF. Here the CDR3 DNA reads TGTGCCAGCAGCAGTACAGGGGGGGCTTTTGGCTACACCTTC.

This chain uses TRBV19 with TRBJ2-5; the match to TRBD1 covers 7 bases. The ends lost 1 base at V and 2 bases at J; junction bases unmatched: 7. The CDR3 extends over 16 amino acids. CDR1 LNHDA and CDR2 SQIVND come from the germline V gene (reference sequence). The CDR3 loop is CASSIGGGWGQETQYF. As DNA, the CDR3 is TGTGCCAGTAGTATAGGAGGGGGCTGGGGACAAGAGACCCAGTACTTC.

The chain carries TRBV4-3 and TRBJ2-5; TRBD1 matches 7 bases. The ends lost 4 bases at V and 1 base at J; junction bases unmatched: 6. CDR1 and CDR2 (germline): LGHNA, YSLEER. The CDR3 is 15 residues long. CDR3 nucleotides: TGCGCCAGCAGCCTTCAACAGGGGCCCCAAGAGACCCAGTACTTC. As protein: CASSLQQGPQETQYF.

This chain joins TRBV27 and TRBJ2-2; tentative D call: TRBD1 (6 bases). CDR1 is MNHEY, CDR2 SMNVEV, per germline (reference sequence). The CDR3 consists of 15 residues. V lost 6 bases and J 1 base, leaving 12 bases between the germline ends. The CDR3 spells CASRGAMRNTGELFF. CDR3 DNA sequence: TGTGCCAGCAGGGGGGCTATGAGGAACACCGGGGAGCTGTTTTTT.

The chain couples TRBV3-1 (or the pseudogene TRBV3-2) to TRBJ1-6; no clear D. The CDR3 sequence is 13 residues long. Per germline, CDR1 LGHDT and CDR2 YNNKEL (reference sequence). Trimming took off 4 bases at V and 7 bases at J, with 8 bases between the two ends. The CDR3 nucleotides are TGTGCCAGCAGCCCGTCGACAAATTCACCCCTCCACTTT. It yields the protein CASSPSTNSPLHF.

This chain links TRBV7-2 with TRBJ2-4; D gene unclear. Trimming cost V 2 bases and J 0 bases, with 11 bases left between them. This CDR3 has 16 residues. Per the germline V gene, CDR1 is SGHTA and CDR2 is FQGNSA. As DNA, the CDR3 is TGTGCCAGCAGCTTACGAGGAAAAATAGCCAAAAACATTCAGTACTTC. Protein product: CASSLRGKIAKNIQYF.

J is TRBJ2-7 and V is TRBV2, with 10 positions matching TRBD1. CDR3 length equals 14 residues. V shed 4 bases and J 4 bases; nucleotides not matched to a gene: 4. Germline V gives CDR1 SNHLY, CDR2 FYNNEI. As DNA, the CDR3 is TGTGCCAGCAGTGTTGGGACAGGGGTATACGAGCAGTACTTC. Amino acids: CASSVGTGVYEQYF.

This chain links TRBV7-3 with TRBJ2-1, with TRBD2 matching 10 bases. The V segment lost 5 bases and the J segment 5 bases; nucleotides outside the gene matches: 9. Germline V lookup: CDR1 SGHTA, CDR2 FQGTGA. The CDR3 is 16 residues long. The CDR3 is CASSGSGGAADNEQFF. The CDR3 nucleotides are TGTGCCAGCAGCGGAAGCGGGGGGGCCGCAGACAATGAGCAGTTCTTC.

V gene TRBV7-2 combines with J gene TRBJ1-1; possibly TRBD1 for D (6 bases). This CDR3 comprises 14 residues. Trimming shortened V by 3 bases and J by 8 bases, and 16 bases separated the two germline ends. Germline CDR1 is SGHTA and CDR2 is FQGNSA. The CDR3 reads CASSLVTGTVEAFF. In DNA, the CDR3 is TGTGCCAGCAGCTTGGTTACAGGGACGGTAGAAGCTTTCTTT.

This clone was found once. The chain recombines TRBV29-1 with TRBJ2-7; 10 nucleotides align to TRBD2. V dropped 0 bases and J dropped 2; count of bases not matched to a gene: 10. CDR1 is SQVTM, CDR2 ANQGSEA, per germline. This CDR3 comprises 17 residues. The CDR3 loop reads CSVEDRASGGRPYEQYF. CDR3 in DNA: TGCAGCGTTGAAGATAGGGCTAGCGGGGGCCGACCCTACGAGCAGTACTTC.

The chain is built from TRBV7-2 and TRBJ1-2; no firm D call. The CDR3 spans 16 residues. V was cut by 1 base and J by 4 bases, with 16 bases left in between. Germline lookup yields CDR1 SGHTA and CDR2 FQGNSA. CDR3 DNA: TGTGCCAGCAGCTTAGGCCCACGGACTCAACCCTATGGCTACACCTTC. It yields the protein CASSLGPRTQPYGYTF.

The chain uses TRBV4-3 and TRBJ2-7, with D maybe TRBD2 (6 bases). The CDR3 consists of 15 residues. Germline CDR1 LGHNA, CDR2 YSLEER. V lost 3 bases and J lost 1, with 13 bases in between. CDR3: CASSHGTGGSYEQYF. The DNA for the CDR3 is TGCGCCAGCAGCCACGGTACAGGAGGGTCCTACGAGCAGTACTTC.

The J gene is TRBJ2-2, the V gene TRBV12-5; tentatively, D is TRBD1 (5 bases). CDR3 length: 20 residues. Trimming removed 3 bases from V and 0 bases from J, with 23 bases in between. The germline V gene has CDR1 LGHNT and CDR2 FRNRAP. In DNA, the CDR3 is TGTGCTAGTGGTTTAATTCTTGGTACAGTGCAGGGATCGAACACCGGGGAGCTGTTTTTT. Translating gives CASGLILGTVQGSNTGELFF.

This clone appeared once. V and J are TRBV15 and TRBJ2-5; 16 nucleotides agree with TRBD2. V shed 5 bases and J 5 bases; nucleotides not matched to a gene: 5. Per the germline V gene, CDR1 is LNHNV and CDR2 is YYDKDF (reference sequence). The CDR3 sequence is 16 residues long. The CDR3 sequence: CATSWGLAGGRETQYF. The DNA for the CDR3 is TGTGCCACCAGCTGGGGACTAGCGGGGGGGAGGGAGACCCAGTACTTC.

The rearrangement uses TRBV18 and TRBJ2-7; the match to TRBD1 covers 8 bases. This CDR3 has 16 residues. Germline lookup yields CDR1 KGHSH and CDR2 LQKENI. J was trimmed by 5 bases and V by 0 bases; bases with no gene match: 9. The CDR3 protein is CASSPPAGPGGHEQYF. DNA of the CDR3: TGTGCCAGCTCACCACCGGCAGGCCCAGGGGGCCACGAGCAGTACTTC.

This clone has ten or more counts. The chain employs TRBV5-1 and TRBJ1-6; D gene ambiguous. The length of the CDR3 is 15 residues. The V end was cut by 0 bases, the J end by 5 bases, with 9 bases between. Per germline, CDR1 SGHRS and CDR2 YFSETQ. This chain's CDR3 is CASSLVPGDNSPLHF. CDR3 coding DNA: TGCGCCAGCAGCTTGGTGCCAGGTGATAATTCACCCCTCCACTTT.

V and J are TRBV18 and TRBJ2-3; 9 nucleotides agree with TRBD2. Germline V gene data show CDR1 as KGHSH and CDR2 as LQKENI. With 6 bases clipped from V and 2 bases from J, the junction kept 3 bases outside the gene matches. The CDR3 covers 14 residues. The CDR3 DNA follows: TGTGCCAGCTCGGGACTAGCCTCCACAGATACGCAGTATTTT. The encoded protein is CASSGLASTDTQYF.

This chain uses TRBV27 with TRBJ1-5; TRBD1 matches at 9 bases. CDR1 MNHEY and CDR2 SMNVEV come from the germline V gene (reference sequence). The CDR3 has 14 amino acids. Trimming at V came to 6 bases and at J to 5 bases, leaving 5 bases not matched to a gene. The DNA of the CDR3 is TGTGCCAGCAGCGAAGGGACAGGGCATCAGCCCCAGCATTTT. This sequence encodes CASSEGTGHQPQHF.

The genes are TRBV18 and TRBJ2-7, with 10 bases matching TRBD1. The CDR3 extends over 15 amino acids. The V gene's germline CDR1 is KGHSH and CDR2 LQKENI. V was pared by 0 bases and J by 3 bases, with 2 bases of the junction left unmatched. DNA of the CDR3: TGTGCCAGCTCACCACCGGGACAGGGGAACTACGAGCAGTACTTC. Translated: CASSPPGQGNYEQYF.

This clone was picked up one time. CDR3 sequence (DNA): TGTGCCAGCTCACAGGGGACAGGGAGCTCTGGAAACACCATATATTTT. As protein: CASSQGTGSSGNTIYF. This sequence joins TRBV18 and TRBJ1-3, with TRBD1 matching 9 bases. J was trimmed by 0 bases and V by 4 bases; bases with no gene match: 4. This CDR3 is built from 16 residues. Germline loops: CDR1 KGHSH, CDR2 LQKENI.

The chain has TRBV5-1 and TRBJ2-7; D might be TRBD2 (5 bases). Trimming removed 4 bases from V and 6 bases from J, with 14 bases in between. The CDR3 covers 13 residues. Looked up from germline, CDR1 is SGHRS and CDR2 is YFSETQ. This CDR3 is CASSGRVGSEQYF. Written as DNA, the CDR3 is TGCGCCAGCAGCGGGCGGGTCGGCAGCGAGCAGTACTTC.

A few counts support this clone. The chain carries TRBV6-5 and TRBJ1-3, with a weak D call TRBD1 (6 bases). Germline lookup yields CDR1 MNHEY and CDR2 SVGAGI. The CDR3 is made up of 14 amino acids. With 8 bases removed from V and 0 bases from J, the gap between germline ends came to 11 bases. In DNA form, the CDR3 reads TGTGCCAGCGGGGGCGGCAGCTCTGGAAACACCATATATTTT. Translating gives CASGGGSSGNTIYF.

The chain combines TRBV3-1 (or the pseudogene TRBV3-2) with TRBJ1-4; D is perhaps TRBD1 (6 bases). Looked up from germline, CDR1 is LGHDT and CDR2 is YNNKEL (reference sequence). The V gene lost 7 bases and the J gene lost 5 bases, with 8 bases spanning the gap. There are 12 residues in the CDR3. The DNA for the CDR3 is TGTGCCAGCAACAGGGTCAATGAAAAACTGTTTTTT. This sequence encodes CASNRVNEKLFF.

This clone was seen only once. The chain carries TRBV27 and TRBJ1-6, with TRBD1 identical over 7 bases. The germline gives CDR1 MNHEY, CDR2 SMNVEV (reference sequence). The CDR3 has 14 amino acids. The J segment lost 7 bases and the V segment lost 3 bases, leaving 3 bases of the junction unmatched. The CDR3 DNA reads TGTGCCAGCAGTTTCGCGGGACAGAATTCACCCCTCCACTTT. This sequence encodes CASSFAGQNSPLHF.

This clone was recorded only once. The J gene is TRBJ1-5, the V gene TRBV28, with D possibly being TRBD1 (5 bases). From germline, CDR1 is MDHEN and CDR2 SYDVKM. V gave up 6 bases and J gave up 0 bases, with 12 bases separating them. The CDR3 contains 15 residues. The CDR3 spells CASRPGGVSNQPQHF. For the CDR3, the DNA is TGTGCCAGCAGGCCTGGGGGGGTTAGCAATCAGCCCCAGCATTTT.